Below, 4 T cell receptor beta chains from the same sample are listed, as sequenced in a study of beta chain features in type 1 diabetes. Findings of the study overall: Researchers report that Type 1 diabetes patients had moderately but significantly shorter TCRB CDR3s across all four CD4+ subsets.

Expressed TCRB transcripts were sequenced after all isolated RNA was converted to cDNA. Assay used: immunoSEQ multiplex PCR; TCRdb lists only in-frame clones, some missing. The sample carries some 350,000 clones, about 13% recorded once. These receptors' antigens are unknown. Sequenced input: naive CD4+ T cells from blood. These receptors were collected from a woman aged 18-35 years with type 1 diabetes.

This clone was found a few times. This rearrangement joins TRBV30 to TRBJ1-1; TRBD1 is a possible D gene (6 bases). Germline CDR1 is GTSNPN and CDR2 is SVGIG (reference sequence). The ends were cut back, 4 bases at V and 3 bases at J, with 12 bases in the middle. The CDR3 runs to 13 residues. CDR3 in DNA: TGTGCCTGGAATAAAGACAGGTACACTGAAGCTTTCTTT. It yields the protein CAWNKDRYTEAFF.

This clone was detected only a few times. DNA for the CDR3: TGTGCCAGCAGTGAATATTGGAGCCATGGCTACACCTTC. Translated, it gives CASSEYWSHGYTF. This chain connects TRBV25-1 to TRBJ1-2; no clear D. This CDR3 has 13 residues. Germline lookup yields CDR1 MGHDK and CDR2 SYGVNS. V dropped 0 bases and J dropped 6 bases, with 8 bases sitting between them.

This clone appeared a few times. The chain has TRBV18 and TRBJ2-7; 8 bases are a match to TRBD2. This CDR3 is built from 14 residues. V gave up 0 bases and J gave up 7 bases; unmatched junction bases: 5. CDR1 and CDR2 from the germline V gene are KGHSH and LQKENI. The CDR3 sequence: CASSPPGLVGEQYF. The CDR3 DNA is TGTGCCAGCTCACCACCGGGACTAGTAGGTGAGCAGTACTTC.

This clone has only a few counts. The chain couples TRBV7-8 to TRBJ1-1, with 7 nucleotides matching TRBD1. Trimming cost V 5 bases and J 7 bases; bases outside gene matches: 7. CDR1 and CDR2 (germline): SGHVS, FQNEAQ. There are 13 residues in the CDR3. The CDR3 reads CASSPGTALEAFF. The CDR3 nucleotides read TGTGCCAGCAGCCCGGGGACAGCTCTTGAAGCTTTCTTT. Supplemented by reference TRBV7-8 and TRBJ1-1, the full variable domain reads GAGVSQSPRYKVAKRGQDVALRCDPISGHVSLFWYQQALGQGPEFLTYFQNEAQLDKSGLPSDRFFAERPEGSVSTLKIQRTQQEDSAVYLCASSPGTALEAFFGQGTRLTVV.